The clone carrying this T cell receptor beta chain was seen repeatedly, ten times or more. Its specificity is unknown. The data were taken from a study of T-cell memory formation after mild COVID-19. Overall study: TCR clusters showed largely donor specificity. Regarding the study as a whole: Clones that got smaller from day 15 to 85 had even CD4/CD8, while clones growing later tipped toward CD4+. Contracting clones localized mainly to CM and EM when CD4+ and mainly to EMRA when CD8+. Pre-infection memory already had some responding clones, implying cross-reactive memory joined.

MiXCR was run by TCRdb on the 5' RACE reads, yielding one entry per CDR3 protein. The sample shows approximately 45,000 distinct CDR3 sequences, roughly 7% of them seen only once. The sample consisted of PBMCs or a T cell subset sorted from them (not recorded which). This TCR was recovered from an adult who had mild COVID-19 (a few samples of this study predate the infection). Cell type and time point are not known.

CDR3 region: CASRGTGGNEQFF. Here the CDR3 DNA reads TGTGCCAGCAGGGGGACAGGGGGCAATGAGCAGTTCTTC. The V and J genes are TRBV5-6 and TRBJ2-1; 11 bases align to TRBD1. The length of the CDR3 is 13 residues. From germline, CDR1 is SGHDT and CDR2 YYEEEE. The V and J ends lost 5 bases and 6 bases, in that order; junction bases with no gene match: 1.